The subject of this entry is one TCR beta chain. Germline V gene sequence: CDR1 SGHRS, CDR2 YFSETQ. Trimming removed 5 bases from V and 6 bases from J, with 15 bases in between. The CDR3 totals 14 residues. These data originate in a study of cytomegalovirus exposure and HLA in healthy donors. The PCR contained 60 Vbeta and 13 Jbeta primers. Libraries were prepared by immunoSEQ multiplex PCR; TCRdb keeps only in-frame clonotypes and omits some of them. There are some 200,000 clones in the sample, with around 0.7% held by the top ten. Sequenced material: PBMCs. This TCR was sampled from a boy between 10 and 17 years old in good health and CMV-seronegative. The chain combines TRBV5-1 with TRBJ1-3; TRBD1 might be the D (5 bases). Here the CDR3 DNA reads TGCGCCAGCAGTTTACAGGCAGGACCAAACACCATATATTTT. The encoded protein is CASSLQAGPNTIYF.